The subject of this entry is one TCR beta chain. In the authors' methods: Cell counts per sample came from amplifying reference gene primers. Measured with immunoSEQ multiplex PCR; TCRdb has only the in-frame clones, and not every one. The V and J calls and clone size come from that table; D and trimming were worked out from the DNA. The profile shows roughly 140,000 clones, around 81% of them singletons. The entry originates in a study of blood T cell repertoires in COVID-19. The wider study: The United States, Italy and Spain supplied acute and convalescent COVID-19 samples. Sources were T cells, B-cell-depleted T cells, or PBMCs; the material itself was cDNA or gDNA.

Material: peripheral blood. The TCR sequence derives from a human donor in a cohort sampled during active COVID-19.

DNA for the CDR3: TGCGCCAGCAAAGACTATGTGCGGGAAAAAAGCACAGATACGCAGTATTTT. Residues: CASKDYVREKSTDTQYF. V gene TRBV5-1 combines with J gene TRBJ2-3, with D perhaps matching TRBD2 (6 bases). Trimming shortened V by 6 bases and J by 0 bases, and 20 bases separated the two germline ends. This CDR3 region has 17 residues. CDR1 and CDR2 (germline): SGHRS, YFSETQ.